These T cell receptor beta chains were read from a single sample in a study of cytomegalovirus exposure and HLA in healthy donors. This table comes from immunoSEQ multiplex PCR, and its TCRdb copy is limited to in-frame clones, with some not included. The sample has approximately 180,000 clones, around 87% seen once. The sequenced material came from PBMCs. The source is a young woman in good health and CMV-seronegative. CDR3s include the opening cysteine and the closing phenylalanine or tryptophan. Each record gives: J gene, clone size, D gene, V gene, CDR3 protein, CDR3 DNA. The D gene is left open where the match is weak. Not every row has a clone size; where given, it reads once, few, many or a size class.

TRBJ2-2	NA	TRBD2	TRBV15	CATSRSSGGYGTGELFF	TGTGCCACCAGCAGATCCTCGGGGGGTTATGGGACCGGGGAGCTGTTTTTT
TRBJ2-7	NA	TRBD2	TRBV13	CASSFTSDLEQYF	TGTGCCAGCAGCTTTACTAGCGACCTCGAGCAGTACTTC
TRBJ2-1	NA	TRBD2	TRBV4-3	CASSFGLAGEEQFF	TGCGCCAGCAGCTTCGGACTAGCGGGAGAGGAGCAGTTCTTC
TRBJ2-3	NA	NA	TRBV9	CASSVEGQGRDTQYF	TGTGCCAGCAGCGTAGAAGGGCAGGGAAGGGATACGCAGTATTTT
TRBJ2-1	NA	TRBD2	TRBV29-1	CSVDGGGPYEQFF	TGCAGCGTTGACGGCGGGGGGCCCTATGAGCAGTTCTTC
TRBJ2-2	NA	TRBD1	TRBV2	CASSLGQATGELFF	TGTGCCAGCAGTTTGGGACAGGCCACCGGGGAGCTGTTTTTT
TRBJ2-1	NA	NA	TRBV4-1	CASSRTALGDEQFF	TGCGCCAGCAGCCGGACTGCCCTTGGGGATGAGCAGTTCTTC
TRBJ2-7	NA	TRBD1	TRBV6-5	CARFGQGRLNQYF	TGTGCCAGATTTGGACAGGGAAGGCTGAACCAGTACTTC
TRBJ2-7	once	TRBD1	TRBV4-3	CASSRGQGAYGQYF	TGCGCCAGCAGCCGCGGACAGGGGGCCTACGGGCAGTACTTC
TRBJ2-1	NA	NA	TRBV29-1	CSVDQNEQFF	TGCAGCGTTGATCAAAATGAGCAGTTCTTC
TRBJ2-4	once	NA	TRBV2	CAGGEGILAKNIQYF	TGTGCCGGAGGAGAGGGAATACTGGCCAAAAACATTCAGTACTTC
TRBJ1-5	NA	NA	TRBV2	CASSNQRGGNQPQHF	TGTGCCAGCAGCAACCAGAGGGGAGGAAATCAGCCCCAGCATTTT
TRBJ1-2	once	TRBD1	TRBV4-1	CASSQRTGTAQGYTF	TGCGCCAGCAGCCAAAGGACTGGGACAGCCCAGGGCTACACCTTC
TRBJ2-4	NA	TRBD2	TRBV5-1	CASSLAGDSRNIQYF	TGCGCCAGCAGCTTAGCGGGAGATTCGAGAAACATTCAGTACTTC
TRBJ2-1	few	NA	TRBV5-1	CASSIDGDSYNEQFF	TGCGCCAGCAGCATCGACGGAGACTCCTACAATGAGCAGTTCTTC
TRBJ2-1	NA	NA	TRBV5-1	CASSDLSGGGNEQFF	TGCGCCAGCAGCGACCTTTCTGGCGGTGGGAATGAGCAGTTCTTC
TRBJ1-5	NA	TRBD1	TRBV2	CASSYDRGNQPQHF	TGTGCCAGCAGTTACGACAGGGGTAATCAGCCCCAGCATTTT
TRBJ1-2	NA	NA	TRBV29-1	CSVRGDPSRNGYTF	TGCAGCGTGCGCGGGGACCCCTCTCGTAATGGCTACACCTTC
TRBJ2-5	once	NA	TRBV5-1	CASSLGMETQYF	TGCGCCAGCAGCTTGGGTATGGAGACCCAGTACTTC
TRBJ1-2	NA	TRBD1	TRBV7-2	CASSSRQGVSYGYTF	TGTGCCAGCAGCTCCCGACAGGGGGTGAGCTATGGCTACACCTTC
TRBJ2-5	once	TRBD2	TRBV5-1	CASSWGGETQYF	TGCGCCAGCAGCTGGGGGGGAGAGACCCAGTACTTC
TRBJ1-5	NA	TRBD1	TRBV5-1	CASSLEGTANQPQHF	TGCGCCAGCAGCTTGGAAGGGACAGCTAATCAGCCCCAGCATTTT
TRBJ2-7	NA	TRBD2	TRBV5-4	CASSSGGAGGPYEQYF	TGTGCCAGCAGCTCTGGAGGAGCGGGGGGGCCCTACGAGCAGTACTTC
TRBJ2-2	NA	TRBD2	TRBV19	CASSIASGRFTGELFF	TGTGCCAGTAGTATAGCTAGCGGGAGGTTCACCGGGGAGCTGTTTTTT
TRBJ2-7	NA	NA	TRBV27	CASSLLGRAGLYGQYF	TGTGCCAGCAGTTTACTTGGGAGAGCGGGCCTCTACGGGCAGTACTTC
TRBJ2-4	NA	TRBD2	TRBV6-5	CASSYGLAGKNIQYF	TGTGCCAGCAGTTACGGTCTAGCGGGGAAAAACATTCAGTACTTC
TRBJ2-3	NA	NA	TRBV2	CASSDFGGIGTDTQYF	TGTGCCAGCAGTGATTTTGGGGGGATCGGCACAGATACGCAGTATTTT
TRBJ2-7	NA	TRBD2	TRBV4-1	CASSPDGREIIYEQYF	TGCGCCAGCAGCCCTGACGGGCGGGAGATCATTTACGAGCAGTACTTC
TRBJ2-5	NA	TRBD2	TRBV9	CASSVEAGGPETQYF	TGTGCCAGCAGCGTAGAAGCGGGGGGTCCAGAGACCCAGTACTTC
TRBJ1-2	NA	NA	TRBV19	CASSIIKDSYGYTF	TGTGCCAGTAGTATAATAAAGGACAGCTATGGCTACACCTTC
TRBJ1-2	NA	NA	TRBV19	CASGPLGGIYGYTF	TGTGCCAGTGGTCCCCTGGGCGGGATCTATGGCTACACCTTC
TRBJ1-4	NA	NA	TRBV10-3	CAISHPDSEGEKLFF	TGTGCCATCAGTCACCCGGACAGCGAGGGGGAAAAACTGTTTTTT
TRBJ2-1	NA	NA	TRBV23-1	CASSPRKPILPGIYSEQFF	TGCGCCAGCAGTCCCCGTAAACCAATCCTACCCGGGATATATAGTGAGCAGTTCTTC
TRBJ2-3	NA	NA	TRBV7-2	CASSLAMESTQYF	TGTGCCAGCAGCTTAGCAATGGAGAGCACGCAGTATTTT
TRBJ1-4	NA	TRBD1	TRBV6-5	CASSYSKGQGAAKLFF	TGTGCCAGCAGTTACTCGAAGGGACAGGGGGCTGCAAAACTGTTTTTT
TRBJ2-3	NA	TRBD2	TRBV11-2	CASSRTSGRDTQYF	TGTGCCAGCAGCCGTACTAGCGGAAGAGATACGCAGTATTTT
TRBJ1-1	few	NA	TRBV4-1	CASSQPSGRGTNTEAFF	TGCGCCAGCAGCCAACCCTCCGGAAGGGGGACGAACACTGAAGCTTTCTTT